A single sample is the source of the 2 T cell receptor beta chains below, sequenced in a study of neoadjuvant nivolumab and ipilimumab in lung cancer (dated by TCRdb to 2018 to 2020). Preparation of the library involved the immunoSEQ multiplex PCR assay. Sourced from immuneACCESS, this table was stored by TCRdb with only in-frame sequences that have V and J called. A share of the clones is absent; for the studies checked, an unresolved V gene accounts for under half, and the remainder has no known explanation. For this sample the table gives 13,000 or so clones, of which about 94% were detected only once. Together, the top ten hold 2% to 3% of the sample. Sample time point, as interpreted from the label and publication: at surgical resection after neoadjuvant nivolumab +/- ipilimumab. Here the sequenced sample was peripheral blood, taken after neoadjuvant nivolumab, alone or with ipilimumab, at or shortly before surgery. The receptors shown here come from an adult with non-small cell lung cancer.

This clone was detected only once. The chain combines TRBV29-1 with TRBJ1-1, with D maybe TRBD1 (5 bases). In germline, CDR1 is SQVTM, CDR2 ANQGSEA. This CDR3 comprises 14 residues. Between the trimmed V and J ends, which lost 4 bases and 1 base, there was a span of 13 bases. The CDR3, as DNA: TGCAGCGTTGGCGGGGGATTGGGGAACACTGAAGCTTTCTTT. It is translated as CSVGGGLGNTEAFF. The whole variable domain, filled in from reference TRBV29-1 and TRBJ1-1, reads SAVISQKPSRDICQRGTSLTIQCQVDSQVTMMFWYRQQPGQSLTLIATANQGSEATYESGFVIDKFPISRPNLTFSTLTVSNMSPEDSSIYLCSVGGGLGNTEAFFGQGTRLTVV.

DNA for the CDR3: TGTGCCAGCAGCAGGGTTGAGAACACTGAAGCTTTCTTT. Translation gives CASSRVENTEAFF. V gene TRBV7-7 combines with J gene TRBJ1-1; no clear D gene. Trimming removed 5 bases at V and 1 base at J, with 8 bases between. Germline lookup yields CDR1 SSHAT and CDR2 FNYEAQ (reference sequence). This CDR3 contains 13 residues.